These 4 T cell receptor beta chains were all obtained from the same sample, sequenced in a study of blood T cell repertoires in COVID-19. Only in-frame clones appear in the TCRdb table, and some are missing; sequencing was by immunoSEQ multiplex PCR. The sample carries 200,000 to 250,000 clones, 86% recorded once. Sequencing input: PBMCs or T cells enriched from blood (not recorded which). These receptors were obtained from a woman aged 50 to 60 in a cohort exposed to, infected with or recovered from COVID-19 (not recorded which).

The chain recombines TRBV7-2 with TRBJ2-7; TRBD1 aligns across 9 bases. Germline V lookup: CDR1 SGHTA, CDR2 FQGNSA. With 0 bases clipped from V and 2 bases from J, the junction kept 5 bases outside the gene matches. This CDR3 is 16 amino acids long. CDR3 DNA: TGTGCCAGCAGCTTAGCATCGGGACAGGGCGCCTACGAGCAGTACTTC. Amino acid sequence: CASSLASGQGAYEQYF.

The rearrangement joins TRBV5-4 to TRBJ2-2, with 15 bases that match TRBD2. The V segment lost 4 bases and the J segment 5 bases; nucleotides outside the gene matches: 6. There are 17 residues in the CDR3. Germline assignment: CDR1 SGHNT and CDR2 YYREEE (reference sequence). The CDR3 coding sequence is TGTGCCAGCAGCCCTGGGACTAGCGGGGGGCAAACCGGGGAGCTGTTTTTT. Its protein is CASSPGTSGGQTGELFF.

V and J are TRBV4-2 and TRBJ2-5, with TRBD2 matching over 7 bases. V shed 3 bases, J shed 0 bases, and the junction held 7 bases outside the gene matches. CDR1 and CDR2 from the germline V gene are LGHNA and YNFKEQ. The CDR3 is made up of 16 amino acids. The CDR3 protein is CASSQRAGLYQETQYF. CDR3 coding DNA: TGTGCCAGCAGCCAGAGAGCGGGGTTGTACCAAGAGACCCAGTACTTC.

This chain joins TRBV19 and TRBJ1-1; the D gene is possibly TRBD1 (5 bases). CDR1 and CDR2 (germline): LNHDA, SQIVND (reference sequence). This CDR3 comprises 13 residues. Trimming stripped 5 bases from V and 6 bases from J, with 13 bases between. The CDR3 region has the DNA TGTGCCAGTAGTGTGGGGCCGGTCGCTGAAGCTTTCTTT. The encoded protein is CASSVGPVAEAFF.